The present T cell receptor beta chain was sequenced within a study of beta chain features in type 1 diabetes listed by TCRdb under 2018. For the study in its entirety: Mean age, gender distribution, total cell number and subset yield did not differ between patients and healthy donors. Whereas all 30 or so donors provided naive and central memory subsets, regulatory and stem cell-like memory subsets were isolated from just 8 patients and roughly eight healthy donors. In the study, TCRB repertoires of sorted circulating CD4+ T cell subsets from recently diagnosed type 1 diabetes patients were compared with those of matched healthy donors. A total of approximately 110,000,000 sorted cells were examined across all samples, and a strong correlation was observed between cell number per subset and RNA yield.

This clone was counted only a few times. Its antigen remains unidentified. The input lacks base qualities; no much larger clone sits a single base away. What the authors observed across the whole study: HLA sub-analyses involved small numbers of individuals, so any influence of HLA type on TCRB rearrangement remained unresolved. Naive, central memory and regulatory TCRB repertoires appeared to be more similar among patients than among healthy donors. In all four CD4+ subsets, TCRB CDR3 length was moderately but significantly shorter in type 1 diabetes patients. PCR might favor shorter templates, but patient and control samples were amplified and corrected together, so any skew would affect both groups equally. Because cDNA rather than genomic DNA was sequenced, highly expressing activated cells could have been over-represented, although no difference in activation and CD3 levels was found between groups. Fewer insertions and more nucleotide deletions at VDJ recombination sites were observed in patients with type 1 diabetes, implying thymic rearrangement abnormalities.

The entire amount of isolated RNA was reverse transcribed using the High Capacity cDNA Reverse Transcription Kit, so the sequenced TCRB transcripts were expressed ones. Deep immunoSEQ sequencing was applied to naive, central memory and regulatory T cell samples, giving an average of roughly 3.5 million total reads per sample. After sorted cells were lysed in RLT buffer, RNA was extracted with DNase-treated RNeasy Micro or Mini kits, with the choice depending on cell number. To prevent cross-contamination, every cell subset was processed on its own, while patient and healthy donor samples were processed together. TCRB sequences were amplified from cDNA with the immunoSEQ multiplex PCR, producing 87-bp fragments spanning the CDR3 region. Sequencing of the amplicons was done on the Illumina HiSeq platform. Concerning the study's data processing: PCR bias was corrected computationally using synthetic template baselines, and reads within Hamming distance 2 were collapsed, with unmergeable singletons discarded. By aligning reads against IMGT, V, D and J genes, CDR3 length, and insertions or deletions at six rearrangement sites were assigned. Within each subset, clonotype counts were normalized to the number of sorted cells before true diversity and Gini coefficients were calculated with the tcR R package. The overlap coefficient, calculated on TCRB nucleotide sequences, was used to measure repertoire sharing. Out-of-frame TCRB sequences from naive cells were analyzed as a proxy for the pre-selection repertoire. This immuneACCESS table, as held by TCRdb, lists in-frame sequences with V and J called but not all clones. Of the missing ones, under half trace to an unresolved V gene in checked studies; the others have no known cause. V and J calls and clone size are copied from that table; D and trimming were computed from the DNA. This sample holds 200,000 to 300,000 clones; roughly 22% were observed only once. About 0.027% of the sample is held by the ten biggest clonotypes.

CDR1 and CDR2, per the germline V gene, are SNHLY and FYNNEI. Germline trimming amounts to 2 bases on V and 5 bases on J, with 5 as the count of junction bases outside the gene matches. The CDR3 has 14 amino acids, counting the end cysteine and phenylalanine. Only the CDR3 part of the read is kept: 42 bases, read in frame from the first base. Each donor gave one peripheral blood draw, roughly 110 mL on average, collected into heparinised tubes. Naive, central memory, regulatory and stem cell-like memory CD4+ T cells were sorted on a BD FACSAria II using a panel including CD45RO, CCR7, CD25, CD127, CD95 and CD27. Every sorted population had a purity above 98%. PBMCs were isolated right away by Lymphoprep density gradient centrifugation and were stained directly, without culture. Samples were stained and sorted in pairs, with one healthy donor and one patient per experiment, so that batch effects were minimized.

This TCR came from a woman between 40 and 55 years old with type 1 diabetes. Sequencing input: naive CD4+ T cells from blood. Sample cell subset or site, as interpreted from the label and publication: true naive CD4+ T cells. Recombination linked TRBV2 to TRBJ2-5; 7 central nucleotides agree with TRBD1. The encoded CDR3 is CASSERGPEETQYF. The sequenced DNA: TGTGCCAGCAGTGAAAGGGGGCCGGAGGAGACCCAGTACTTC.